One T cell receptor beta chain is described in this entry. Clones were read by immunoSEQ multiplex PCR, and TCRdb kept only the in-frame ones, dropping some. This sample yields fewer than 75,000 clones, of which nearly 95% are seen a single time; approximately 4.2% belongs to the top ten. This sample is drawn from a study of blood T cell repertoires in COVID-19. Across the whole study: Nucleic acid was either cDNA or gDNA, and it came from T cells, B-cell-depleted T cells, or PBMCs.

Looked up from germline, CDR1 is DFQATT and CDR2 is SNEGSKA (reference sequence). The CDR3 is 13 residues long. Deletions cut 3 bases from V and 8 bases from J, with 14 bases between. This receptor was obtained from a man in his fifties with active COVID-19. The chain combines TRBV20-1 with TRBJ1-5; D gene ambiguous. Sequenced sample: peripheral blood. The CDR3 DNA reads as TGCAGTGCTAGTTCTGAGATCGGGAAGCCCCAGCATTTT. It specifies CSASSEIGKPQHF.